In this sample, the clone carrying this T cell receptor (beta chain) turned up many times. TCRdb itself ran the 5' RACE reads through MiXCR, one entry per CDR3 protein. The profile shows some 600,000 distinct CDR3 sequences, just over 7% of them singletons. This sample is part of a study of identical twins. Germline V gene data show CDR1 as ENHRY and CDR2 as SYGVKD. CDR3 length: 13 amino acids. Trimming cost V 3 bases and J 3 bases, with 8 bases left between them. These data were likewise used in another study, on yellow fever vaccine responses in identical twins.

Sequencing was carried out using PBMCs. The chain uses TRBV10-3 and TRBJ2-5; perhaps TRBD2 as D (5 bases). This clonotype originated in a woman aged 18-35 years in good health. CDR3: CAISETSKETQYF. The CDR3 nucleotides are TGTGCCATCAGTGAAACTAGTAAAGAGACCCAGTACTTC.